These T cell receptor beta chains were read from a single sample in a study of T cell responses to AZD1222 COVID-19 vaccine. Profiling relied on immunoSEQ multiplex PCR, and the TCRdb table lists in-frame clones only, not all of them. The profile shows around 46,000 clones, approximately 91% of them singletons. The sample in question was peripheral blood, obtained 28 days after the second AZD1222 dose. These receptors all come from an adult who received the AZD1222 COVID-19 vaccine. Each CDR3 is given with its conserved first and last residue. D genes are given only for firm matches. Some rows mark clone size as missing; the rest say once, few, many or name a class of expanded clone.

CDR3 DNA: TGCGCCAGCAGTGAGCGACAGGGCCCCTACAATGAGCAGTTCTTC
CDR3 protein: CASSERQGPYNEQFF
D gene: TRBD1
J gene: TRBJ2-1
clone size: .
V gene: TRBV10-1

CDR3 DNA: TGCAGCGTTGAGCTGACAGAACGGAACGACGAGCAGTACTTC
CDR3 protein: CSVELTERNDEQYF
D gene: .
J gene: TRBJ2-7
clone size: .
V gene: TRBV29-1

CDR3 DNA: TGCGCCAGCCCCGCCGGGCGGGCGGAAACTAATGAAAAACTGTTTTTT
CDR3 protein: CASPAGRAETNEKLFF
D gene: .
J gene: TRBJ1-4
clone size: .
V gene: TRBV5-1

CDR3 DNA: TGTGCTAGTGGAACGACGAACAGGGACAGGGACTACGAGCAGTACTTC
CDR3 protein: CASGTTNRDRDYEQYF
D gene: TRBD1
J gene: TRBJ2-7
clone size: .
V gene: TRBV12-5

CDR3 DNA: TGTGCCAGCAGCGGGGGACTAGCGGGGGCAGATACGCAGTATTTT
CDR3 protein: CASSGGLAGADTQYF
D gene: TRBD2
J gene: TRBJ2-3
clone size: .
V gene: TRBV9

CDR3 DNA: TGTGCCAGCAGCCAGGGACAGGGGATCTACGAGCAGTACTTC
CDR3 protein: CASSQGQGIYEQYF
D gene: TRBD1
J gene: TRBJ2-7
clone size: .
V gene: TRBV6-2/TRBV6-3

CDR3 DNA: TGTGCCAGCTCACCACAGGGGCAAGGCGAGCAGTACTTC
CDR3 protein: CASSPQGQGEQYF
D gene: .
J gene: TRBJ2-7
clone size: .
V gene: TRBV18

CDR3 DNA: TGTGCCAGCAGTGAAGAACATGAGCGGGGGGCCTACAATGAGCAGTTCTTC
CDR3 protein: CASSEEHERGAYNEQFF
D gene: TRBD2
J gene: TRBJ2-1
clone size: .
V gene: TRBV6-1

CDR3 DNA: TGCAGTGCTATTGACAGGGAGGGCTACACCTTC
CDR3 protein: CSAIDREGYTF
D gene: TRBD1
J gene: TRBJ1-2
clone size: once
V gene: TRBV20-1

CDR3 DNA: TGTGCCGCAAGCGGGAGCGACACAGATACGCAGTATTTT
CDR3 protein: CAASGSDTDTQYF
D gene: TRBD2
J gene: TRBJ2-3
clone size: once
V gene: TRBV9

CDR3 DNA: TGTGCCAGCAGCGGTCGGACAGGGCATCCAGATACGCAGTATTTT
CDR3 protein: CASSGRTGHPDTQYF
D gene: TRBD1
J gene: TRBJ2-3
clone size: .
V gene: TRBV9

CDR3 DNA: TGTGCCAGCAGTGACCGGGACTATGGCTACACCTTC
CDR3 protein: CASSDRDYGYTF
D gene: .
J gene: TRBJ1-2
clone size: .
V gene: TRBV12-3/TRBV12-4